This TCR beta chain emerged from a study of T cells in localized non-small cell lung cancer. Study outcomes and limitations: Uninvolved adjacent lung, not tumor, had the highest T cell clonality. Adjacent lung had a median about 60 of the 100 largest tumor clones.

Comment on this clone: Its antigen remains unknown.

The protocol was immunoSEQ multiplex PCR, while the TCRdb copy is restricted to in-frame clones and leaves out a portion. This sample yields around 670 clones, of which about 22% are seen a single time; roughly 15% belongs to the top ten. The CDR3 is made up of 15 amino acids. V was cut by 4 bases and J by 5 bases, with 17 bases left in between. Looked up from germline, CDR1 is KGHSH and CDR2 is LQKENI. This sequence was found in a woman aged 35-75 years with stage I squamous cell lung carcinoma. The starting material was normal lung tissue next to the tumor, obtained before any cancer treatment. This sequence joins TRBV18 and TRBJ1-1, with no clear D. The CDR3 DNA sequence: TGTGCCAGCTCACTACGACGGGATCCGGAGACTGAAGCTTTCTTT. This gives the protein CASSLRRDPETEAFF.